Included here is one T cell receptor beta chain sequence, with context. What it binds is not known. The data were taken from a study of cytomegalovirus exposure and HLA in healthy donors. Notes on the study in general: Later, TCR association rates were found to vary by HLA locus, highest for DRB1 and lowest for HLA-C. The listing of fewer than 200 TCR beta chains classed them as cytomegalovirus-associated.

The CDR3 has 17 amino acids. Germline V gene sequence: CDR1 LGHNA, CDR2 YNFKEQ. Trimming left V 0 bases short and J 4 bases short, with 17 bases between. Primers for the PCR totalled 60 Vbeta and 13 Jbeta. Produced via immunoSEQ multiplex PCR; TCRdb's table is partial and in-frame only. Its clone listing holds 50,000 or so clones. The sequence derives from an older woman in good health and CMV-seropositive. The specimen was PBMCs. The chain combines TRBV4-2 with TRBJ2-3; D is possibly TRBD1 (6 bases). The CDR3 reads CASSQEPRGPFADTQYF. CDR3 nucleotide sequence: TGTGCCAGCAGCCAAGAACCCAGGGGTCCCTTTGCAGATACGCAGTATTTT.